The 28 T cell receptor beta chains given below trace back to one sample, sequenced in a study of shared clonotypes between healthy human individuals. Using immunoSEQ multiplex PCR, the repertoire was profiled, and TCRdb retains in-frame clones only, with some absent. Here the sample spans about a million clones, more than 65% being singletons. Sequenced input: memory CD4+ T cells sorted from blood. The subset was: CD45RA-negative fraction. The receptors shown here come from a man aged 18 to 29 in good health.

Regarding this clone: Other DNA sequences in the same sample also yield this CDR3. This chain links TRBV25-1 with TRBJ2-7; tentative D call: TRBD2 (5 bases). Germline assignment: CDR1 MGHDK and CDR2 SYGVNS. Deletions cut 8 bases from V and 5 bases from J, with 10 bases between. This CDR3 has 11 amino acids. CDR3 protein: CASSRGNEQYF. The CDR3 DNA is TGTGCCAGCTCCCGGGGAAACGAGCAGTACTTC.

As regards this clone: This sample also contains other DNA sequences that code for the same CDR3. The chain combines TRBV5-1 with TRBJ1-3, with D unresolved. The CDR3 runs to 12 residues. V shed 0 bases and J shed 4 bases, with 2 bases lying between them. Germline V CDR1 and CDR2: SGHRS, YFSETQ. DNA of the CDR3: TGCGCCAGCAGCTTGGACGGAAACACCATATATTTT. Protein sequence: CASSLDGNTIYF.

This clone came up a few times. This same CDR3 is encoded by further DNA sequences in the sample. The chain is built from TRBV30 and TRBJ1-5; D is ambiguous. The CDR3 is made up of 13 amino acids. Trimming pared 2 bases from V and 3 bases from J, leaving 8 bases between. From germline, CDR1 is GTSNPN and CDR2 SVGIG (reference sequence). CDR3 protein: CAWSRTVNQPQHF. CDR3 nucleotides: TGTGCCTGGAGTAGGACGGTCAATCAGCCCCAGCATTTT.

Notes on this clone: This specimen includes other DNA sequences encoding the same CDR3. V is TRBV11-2 and J is TRBJ1-1; D is undetermined. V dropped 6 bases and J dropped 5 bases, with 13 bases sitting between them. The V gene's germline CDR1 is SGHAT and CDR2 FQNNGV. This CDR3 has 13 residues. CDR3 in amino acids: CASSSGRRTEAFF. The CDR3 region has the DNA TGTGCCAGCAGTTCCGGGAGGAGGACTGAAGCTTTCTTT.

V gene TRBV25-1 combines with J gene TRBJ2-3, with 7 bases matching TRBD2. The CDR3 spans 15 residues. With V trimmed by 4 bases and J by 2 bases, 6 bases remained unmatched. Looked up from germline, CDR1 is MGHDK and CDR2 is SYGVNS. The CDR3 here is CASSGTSAYTDTQYF. The CDR3 bases are TGTGCCAGCAGTGGAACTAGCGCTTACACAGATACGCAGTATTTT.

CDR3 sequence: CAWGQRDYSGYTF. Written as DNA, the CDR3 is TGTGCCTGGGGCCAGAGGGATTATTCTGGCTACACCTTC. The rearrangement joins TRBV30 to TRBJ1-2; D unclear. Per germline, CDR1 GTSNPN and CDR2 SVGIG (reference sequence). The CDR3 spans 13 residues. Trimming shortened V by 5 bases and J by 7 bases, and 17 bases separated the two germline ends.

V and J are TRBV6-1 and TRBJ1-5; tentatively, D is TRBD1 (5 bases). Trimming pared 10 bases from V and 4 bases from J, leaving 11 bases between. CDR3 length equals 12 residues. Germline CDR1 and CDR2: MNHNS and SASEGT. The CDR3: CAIGTANQPQHF. CDR3 coding DNA: TGTGCCATCGGGACGGCAAATCAGCCCCAGCATTTT.

V is TRBV28 and J is TRBJ1-5; perhaps TRBD1 as D (5 bases). V was clipped by 6 bases and J by 4 bases, with 10 bases between them. Germline V gene data show CDR1 as MDHEN and CDR2 as SYDVKM. This CDR3 region has 13 residues. Here the CDR3 reads CASSLTANQPQHF. In DNA, the CDR3 is TGTGCCAGCAGCCTGACAGCAAATCAGCCCCAGCATTTT.

This clone was seen a handful of times. The rearrangement links TRBV30 to TRBJ1-1; D call uncertain. Trimming stripped 4 bases from V and 1 base from J, with 16 bases between. Looked up from germline, CDR1 is GTSNPN and CDR2 is SVGIG (reference sequence). The CDR3 is 15 amino acids. CDR3 loop: CAWIPVRARNTEAFF. As DNA, the CDR3 is TGTGCCTGGATTCCAGTTCGGGCGAGGAACACTGAAGCTTTCTTT.

This clone came up many times. The chain recombines TRBV6-1 with TRBJ2-2; a weak D match, TRBD1 (5 bases). Trimming pared 6 bases from V and 5 bases from J, leaving 13 bases between. Looked up from germline, CDR1 is MNHNS and CDR2 is SASEGT. This CDR3 contains 14 residues. This CDR3 is CASRSRVLTGELFF. DNA for the CDR3: TGTGCCAGCAGGTCCAGGGTATTAACCGGGGAGCTGTTTTTT.

The chain combines TRBV5-5 with TRBJ1-2, with a weak D call TRBD1 (6 bases). V dropped 0 bases and J dropped 6 bases, with 12 bases sitting between them. The CDR3 contains 14 residues. Germline values: CDR1 SGHKS, CDR2 YYEKEE (reference sequence). CDR3 loop: CASSLVDRIHGYTF. CDR3 in DNA: TGTGCCAGCAGCTTGGTAGACAGGATCCATGGCTACACCTTC.

This clone has at least ten counts. Different DNA sequences within this sample yield the same CDR3. V gene TRBV5-1 combines with J gene TRBJ2-7; TRBD1 might be the D (5 bases). The V gene's germline CDR1 is SGHRS and CDR2 YFSETQ. The V end was cut by 5 bases, the J end by 3 bases, with 12 bases between. This CDR3 is built from 13 residues. The CDR3 is CASSRGRDYEQYF. CDR3 sequence (DNA): TGCGCCAGCAGTAGGGGCAGGGACTACGAGCAGTACTTC.

V usage is TRBV7-9 and J usage is TRBJ1-4, with a possible D match to TRBD1 (6 bases). V lost 1 base to trimming and J lost 7 bases, with 10 bases between them. CDR3 length: 14 residues. Looked up from germline, CDR1 is SEHNR and CDR2 is FQNEAQ (reference sequence). CDR3 coding DNA: TGTGCCAGCAGCTTAGAGGGGGGGAGTGAAAAACTGTTTTTT. It translates to CASSLEGGSEKLFF.

This clone was seen a handful of times. CDR3 residues: CASSSSPGGEQYF. In DNA, the CDR3 is TGTGCCAGCAGCTCTTCCCCGGGGGGCGAGCAGTACTTC. This rearrangement joins TRBV9 to TRBJ2-7; 7 bases agree with TRBD2. Germline-derived CDR1 and CDR2 are SGDLS and YYNGEE. The CDR3 is 13 residues long. J was trimmed by 6 bases and V by 4 bases; bases with no gene match: 7.

The gene calls are TRBV19 and TRBJ2-7; D is ambiguous. This CDR3 comprises 11 residues. V lost 9 bases, J lost 3 bases, and 9 bases lay in between. Germline V CDR1 and CDR2: LNHDA, SQIVND (reference sequence). The CDR3 nucleotides are TGTGCCAGGAAAGCCTTCTACGAGCAGTACTTC. Protein sequence: CARKAFYEQYF.

This clone has just a few counts. Here the CDR3 reads CASGGGRGYTF. CDR3 coding DNA: TGTGCCTCCGGGGGGGGCCGTGGCTACACCTTC. The chain combines TRBV10-3 with TRBJ1-2, with D possibly being TRBD1 (6 bases). Germline CDR1 and CDR2: ENHRY and SYGVKD. V was shortened by 11 bases and J by 7 bases, with 14 bases between the two germline ends. This CDR3 spans 11 amino acids.

J is TRBJ2-3 and V is TRBV6-5; the match to TRBD2 covers 7 bases. Germline CDR1 and CDR2: MNHEY and SVGAGI. CDR3 size: 15 residues. V dropped 5 bases and J dropped 2; count of bases not matched to a gene: 7. The CDR3 coding sequence is TGTGCCAGCAGTGTGGGCGCGGGAGTCACAGATACGCAGTATTTT. Translating it yields CASSVGAGVTDTQYF.

V usage is TRBV23-1 and J usage is TRBJ2-4, with 7 bases identical to TRBD2. Being an ORF, TRBV23-1 has a function that is uncertain. CDR3 length equals 19 residues. The trim removed 1 base at V and 5 bases at J, leaving 17 bases unmatched. The chain's CDR3 is CASSQLDEGSGFFQNIQYF. CDR3 coding DNA: TGCGCCAGCAGTCAATTGGATGAGGGTAGCGGGTTCTTCCAAAACATTCAGTACTTC.

This chain links TRBV4-3 with TRBJ2-1; D gene uncertain. Trimming took off 0 bases at V and 2 bases at J, with 8 bases between the two ends. Per the germline V gene, CDR1 is LGHNA and CDR2 is YSLEER. CDR3 length: 15 residues. The CDR3, as DNA: TGCGCCAGCAGCCAAGATTCAGCCCCCTACAATGAGCAGTTCTTC. This gives the protein CASSQDSAPYNEQFF.

Here the CDR3 DNA reads TGCGCCAGCAGCTTGGCCAACAGGGAGACCCAGTACTTC. This translates into CASSLANRETQYF. The V call is TRBV5-1, the J call TRBJ2-5, with a possible D match to TRBD1 (5 bases). This CDR3 has 13 residues. V dropped 0 bases and J dropped 5 bases, with 8 bases sitting between them. Germline values: CDR1 SGHRS, CDR2 YFSETQ.

CDR3 amino acids: CAWRGLATDTQYF. CDR3 nucleotide sequence: TGTGCCTGGAGGGGACTAGCGACAGATACGCAGTATTTT. The genes are TRBV30 and TRBJ2-3; TRBD2 agrees at 10 bases. Per the germline V gene, CDR1 is GTSNPN and CDR2 is SVGIG (reference sequence). The CDR3 is 13 residues long. The ends lost 3 bases at V and 3 bases at J; junction bases unmatched: 0. The complete variable domain, with remaining parts taken from reference TRBV30 and TRBJ2-3, reads SQTIHQWPATLVQPVGSPLSLECTVEGTSNPNLYWYRQAAGRGLQLLFYSVGIGQISSEVPQNLSASRPQDRQFILSSKKLLLSDSGFYLCAWRGLATDTQYFGPGTRLTVL.

V is TRBV2 and J is TRBJ1-1, with D tentatively TRBD1 (6 bases). CDR1 is SNHLY, CDR2 FYNNEI, per germline. V was shortened by 7 bases and J by 2 bases, with 14 bases between the two germline ends. This CDR3 has 14 amino acids. CDR3 DNA: TGTGCCAGCACATCCGGGACACTTAACACTGAAGCTTTCTTT. It specifies CASTSGTLNTEAFF.

This chain connects TRBV4-1 to TRBJ2-1; 12 bases align to TRBD2. The trim removed 0 bases at V and 7 bases at J, leaving 13 bases unmatched. Germline CDR1 is MGHRA and CDR2 is YSYEKL. The CDR3 consists of 19 residues. CDR3 sequence reads: CASSQDLLAGGPWGNEQFF. In nucleotides, the CDR3 is TGCGCCAGCAGCCAAGATTTGCTAGCGGGAGGGCCATGGGGAAATGAGCAGTTCTTC.

The V call is TRBV18, the J call TRBJ1-1, with TRBD1 matching over 9 bases. V gave up 5 bases and J gave up 1 base; unmatched junction bases: 8. The CDR3 spans 16 residues. Germline CDR1 is KGHSH and CDR2 is LQKENI. DNA for the CDR3: TGTGCCAGCTCAAACAGACCGGGACAGGGGAACACTGAAGCTTTCTTT. Amino acids: CASSNRPGQGNTEAFF.

This rearrangement joins TRBV6-1 to TRBJ1-4; D unresolved. Trimming took off 11 bases at V and 4 bases at J, with 14 bases between the two ends. CDR1 MNHNS and CDR2 SASEGT come from the germline V gene. The CDR3 loop spans 13 amino acids. The CDR3 spells CASRGAFNEKLFF. The CDR3 nucleotides are TGTGCCTCCCGGGGAGCCTTTAATGAAAAACTGTTTTTT.

The chain recombines TRBV21-1 with TRBJ2-7; the table calls TRBD2, which could not be checked here. TRBV21-1 is tagged as a pseudogene. The CDR3 loop spans 16 amino acids. CDR3 nucleotides: TGTGCCAGCATCCGCGGGGGACTAGCGGAAATCTACGAGCAGTACTTC. This translates into CASIRGGLAEIYEQYF.

To note about this clone: The junction shows a germline mismatch at one end, possibly a read error. The genes are TRBV10-3 and TRBJ2-7; D remains ambiguous. Germline CDR1 reads ENHRY; CDR2 reads SYGVKD. This CDR3 comprises 15 residues. The CDR3 loop reads CAISQSDRNSYEQYF. The CDR3 nucleotides are TGTGCCATCAGTCAGTCGGACCGAAATTCCTACGAGCAGTACTTC.

The chain couples TRBV30 to TRBJ2-7, with D uncertain. Trimming removed 0 bases at V and 1 base at J, with 7 bases between. The CDR3 extends over 13 amino acids. Germline V gives CDR1 GTSNPN, CDR2 SVGIG (reference sequence). CDR3: CAWSVLSSYEQYF. In DNA, the CDR3 is TGTGCCTGGAGTGTACTTTCTTCCTACGAGCAGTACTTC.